This TCR beta chain stems from a study of cytomegalovirus exposure and HLA in healthy donors. CDR1 SGHTA and CDR2 FQGNSA come from the germline V gene. The germline V and J ends were trimmed by 0 bases and 3 bases, with 8 bases remaining between them. The CDR3 contains 14 residues. Amplification used 60 Vbeta primers and 13 Jbeta primers. Profiled with immunoSEQ multiplex PCR; TCRdb holds only in-frame clones, not every one. Here the sample spans about 82,000 clones, about two thirds being singletons. The sample comprised PBMCs. This receptor was taken from a man in his fifties or sixties in good health and CMV-seronegative. The gene calls are TRBV7-2 and TRBJ1-1, with unresolved D. The CDR3 bases are TGTGCCAGCAGCTTAGCCTCGAGGGACACTGAAGCTTTCTTT. Protein: CASSLASRDTEAFF.